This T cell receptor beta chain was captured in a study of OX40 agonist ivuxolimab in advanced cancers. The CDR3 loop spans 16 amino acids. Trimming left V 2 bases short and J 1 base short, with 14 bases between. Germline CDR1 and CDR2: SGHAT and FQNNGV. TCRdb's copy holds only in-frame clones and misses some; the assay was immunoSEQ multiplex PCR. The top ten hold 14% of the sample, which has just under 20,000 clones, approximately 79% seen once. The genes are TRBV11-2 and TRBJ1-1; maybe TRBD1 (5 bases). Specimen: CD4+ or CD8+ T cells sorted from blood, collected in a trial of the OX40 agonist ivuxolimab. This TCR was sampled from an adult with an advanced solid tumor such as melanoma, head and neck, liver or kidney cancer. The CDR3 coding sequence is TGTGCCAGCAGCTTACAGGGAGTTACCCGGAACACTGAAGCTTTCTTT. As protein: CASSLQGVTRNTEAFF.